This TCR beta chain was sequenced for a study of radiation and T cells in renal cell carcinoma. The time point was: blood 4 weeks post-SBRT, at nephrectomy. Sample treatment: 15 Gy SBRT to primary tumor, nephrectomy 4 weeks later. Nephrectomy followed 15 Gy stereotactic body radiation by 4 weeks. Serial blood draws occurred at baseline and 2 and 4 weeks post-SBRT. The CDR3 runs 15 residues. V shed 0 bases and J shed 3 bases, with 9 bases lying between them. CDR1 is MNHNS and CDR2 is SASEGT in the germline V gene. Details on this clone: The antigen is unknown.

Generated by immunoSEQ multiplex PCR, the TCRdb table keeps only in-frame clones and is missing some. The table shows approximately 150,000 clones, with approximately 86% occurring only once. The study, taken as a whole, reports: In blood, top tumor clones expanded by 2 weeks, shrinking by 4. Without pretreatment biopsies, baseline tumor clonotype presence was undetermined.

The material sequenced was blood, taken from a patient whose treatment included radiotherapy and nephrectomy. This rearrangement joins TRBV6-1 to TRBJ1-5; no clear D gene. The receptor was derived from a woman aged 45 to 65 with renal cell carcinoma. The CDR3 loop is CASSEAREFNQPQHF. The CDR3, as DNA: TGTGCCAGCAGTGAAGCGAGGGAATTCAATCAGCCCCAGCATTTT.